The 16 T cell receptor beta chains below were found in one sample sequenced in a study of a mutant IDH1 vaccine in newly diagnosed glioma. The time point denotes: week 11, during vaccination. The study gave 300 ug of mutant IDH1 20-mer peptide per vaccine dose, with topical imiquimod. No antigens are known for them. The method was immunoSEQ multiplex PCR; TCRdb's version includes in-frame clones alone and lacks a portion of them. This sample has tens of thousands of clones; around 73% occur once, and the top ten carry about 9.4%. Sequenced material: PBMCs, taken from a glioma patient whose treatment included an IDH1 peptide vaccine. Source of these receptors: a woman under 30 with glioma.

The rearrangement uses TRBV13 and TRBJ2-2, with 12 bases fitting TRBD2. CDR3 length: 16 amino acids. V was clipped by 3 bases and J by 2 bases; unmatched bases: 1. CDR1 is PRHDT, CDR2 FYEKMQ, per germline (reference sequence). In nucleotides, the CDR3 is TGTGCCAGCAGCTTCGGACTAGCGGGAAACACCGGGGAGCTGTTTTTT. Its translation: CASSFGLAGNTGELFF. The variable domain in full, completed from reference TRBV13 and TRBJ2-2, reads AAGVIQSPRHLIKEKRETATLKCYPIPRHDTVYWYQQGPGQDPQFLISFYEKMQSDKGSIPDRFSAQQFSDYHSELNMSSLELGDSALYFCASSFGLAGNTGELFFGEGSRLTVL.

This chain uses TRBV4-1 with TRBJ2-1, with 10 bases matching TRBD2. Germline V CDR1 and CDR2: MGHRA, YSYEKL. Trimming cost V 3 bases and J 7 bases; bases outside gene matches: 9. CDR3 length: 16 amino acids. CDR3 loop: CASSQYLAGARNEQFF. The CDR3 DNA follows: TGCGCCAGCAGCCAGTATCTAGCGGGAGCTAGAAATGAGCAGTTCTTC.

This clone occurred a few times. This chain links TRBV4-1 with TRBJ2-7; no reliable D call. Germline V gene lookup returns CDR1 MGHRA and CDR2 YSYEKL. This CDR3 contains 13 residues. V gave up 3 bases and J gave up 0 bases, with 6 bases separating them. CDR3 protein: CASSQYSSYEQYF. CDR3 DNA: TGCGCCAGCAGCCAGTACAGCTCCTACGAGCAGTACTTC.

The CDR3 nucleotides read TGTGCCAGCAGTAACCTCCGGGACAGGGGGCAGAGTGGCTACACCTTC. It specifies CASSNLRDRGQSGYTF. The chain joins TRBV27 to TRBJ1-2; 12 nucleotides line up with TRBD1. The CDR3 consists of 16 residues. Per the germline V gene, CDR1 is MNHEY and CDR2 is SMNVEV (reference sequence). After removal of 5 bases from V and 7 bases from J, the junction contained 11 bases not matched to a gene.

V is TRBV19 and J is TRBJ2-4; TRBD1 matches 7 bases. The V gene end was trimmed by 5 bases and the J gene end by 9 bases; junction bases not matched to a gene: 7. Germline CDR1 and CDR2: LNHDA and SQIVND (reference sequence). The CDR3 extends over 13 amino acids. CDR3 DNA: TGTGCCAGTAGTCCAGGGGACAGACCCATTCAGTACTTC. Its protein product is CASSPGDRPIQYF.

This clone was seen a handful of times. V usage is TRBV11-3 and J usage is TRBJ2-4; D is perhaps TRBD2 (7 bases). Germline-derived CDR1 and CDR2 are SGHNT and YENEEA. Trimming cost V 0 bases and J 10 bases, with 13 bases left between them. This CDR3 contains 14 residues. CDR3 nucleotides: TGTGCCAGCAGCTTAGACCGGGGGGCCTCTATTCAGTACTTC. It encodes CASSLDRGASIQYF.

The CDR3 DNA is TGTGCCAGCAGCGCTACAGGGTACACTGAAGCTTTCTTT. It translates to CASSATGYTEAFF. The rearrangement uses TRBV7-2 and TRBJ1-1; TRBD1 might be the D (6 bases). Germline lookup yields CDR1 SGHTA and CDR2 FQGNSA. The CDR3 totals 13 residues. Between the trimmed V and J ends, which lost 5 bases and 3 bases, there was a span of 10 bases.

The rearrangement joins TRBV6-5 to TRBJ1-5; D gene uncertain. From germline, CDR1 is MNHEY and CDR2 SVGAGI. The CDR3 consists of 16 residues. The V end lost 2 bases, the J end lost 4 bases, and 15 bases lay between the germline ends. The CDR3 protein is CASSYSSGLGNQPQHF. CDR3 sequence (DNA): TGTGCCAGCAGTTACAGTAGCGGGCTTGGGAATCAGCCCCAGCATTTT.

A few counts support this clone. The chain carries TRBV19 and TRBJ1-5, with 7 nucleotides matching TRBD1. CDR1 and CDR2 (germline): LNHDA, SQIVND (reference sequence). The CDR3 extends over 14 amino acids. The V gene end was trimmed by 1 base and the J gene end by 7 bases; junction bases not matched to a gene: 4. The chain's CDR3 is CASSIVTGQQPQHF. The CDR3 DNA is TGTGCCAGTAGTATAGTGACAGGGCAGCAGCCCCAGCATTTT.

V gene TRBV2 combines with J gene TRBJ1-1, with 8 nucleotides matching TRBD1. Germline-derived CDR1 and CDR2 are SNHLY and FYNNEI. Losses at the gene ends were 5 bases for V and 7 bases for J; bases not matched to a gene: 6. This CDR3 contains 13 residues. As DNA, the CDR3 is TGTGCCAGCAGTCGGGACAGGTCTGGTGAAGCTTTCTTT. Protein: CASSRDRSGEAFF.

The gene calls are TRBV30 and TRBJ1-3; no definite D call. Germline CDR1 and CDR2: GTSNPN and SVGIG (reference sequence). V lost 4 bases, J lost 0 bases, and 13 bases lay in between. The CDR3 contains 15 residues. CDR3 amino acids: CAWTYDGLSGNTIYF. CDR3 DNA: TGTGCCTGGACGTATGACGGACTCTCTGGAAACACCATATATTTT.

This clone showed up just a few times. The chain combines TRBV14 with TRBJ2-1; 8 bases are shared with TRBD1. Germline CDR1 SGHDN, CDR2 FVKESK. The V segment lost 2 bases and the J segment 0 bases; nucleotides outside the gene matches: 3. There are 16 residues in the CDR3. CDR3 bases: TGTGCCAGCAGCCAAAGGACAGGGCTCTCCTACAATGAGCAGTTCTTC. It is translated as CASSQRTGLSYNEQFF.

This chain connects TRBV19 to TRBJ1-5; D perhaps matches TRBD1 (5 bases). The CDR3 extends over 18 amino acids. Germline values: CDR1 LNHDA, CDR2 SQIVND (reference sequence). Trimming shortened V by 5 bases and J by 0 bases, and 20 bases separated the two germline ends. The CDR3 DNA follows: TGTGCCAGTAGTCCGCCTCCGACAGCGACCTATAGCAATCAGCCCCAGCATTTT. Its protein is CASSPPPTATYSNQPQHF.

The chain combines TRBV27 with TRBJ1-2, with a possible D match to TRBD1 (5 bases). The CDR3 runs 14 residues. The ends were cut back, 3 bases at V and 10 bases at J, with 18 bases in the middle. Germline V gene lookup returns CDR1 MNHEY and CDR2 SMNVEV (reference sequence). The DNA of the CDR3 is TGTGCCAGCAGTTTTGGGGGACCCCCTTCTCCCTACACCTTC. This sequence encodes CASSFGGPPSPYTF.

V usage is TRBV6-5 and J usage is TRBJ1-5; D unclear. CDR1 is MNHEY, CDR2 SVGAGI, per germline. Trimming shortened V by 6 bases and J by 4 bases, and 13 bases separated the two germline ends. This CDR3 is built from 14 residues. CDR3 sequence: CASRRSLGNQPQHF. The CDR3 nucleotides read TGTGCCAGCAGACGGAGCCTAGGTAATCAGCCCCAGCATTTT.

The V gene is TRBV29-1, the J gene TRBJ1-1; 8 bases match TRBD1. CDR1 is SQVTM and CDR2 is ANQGSEA in the germline V gene. V shed 3 bases, J shed 2 bases, and the junction held 11 bases outside the gene matches. CDR3 length: 16 residues. The CDR3 DNA follows: TGCAGCGTTGATGAAACCGGGACAGGTCCTAACACTGAAGCTTTCTTT. Its translation: CSVDETGTGPNTEAFF.